Each of the 24 T cell receptor beta chains below was sequenced from the same sample in a study of prognosis after radiotherapy for stage I lung cancer. From genomic DNA, two-round multiplex PCR was used to amplify TCR beta CDR3. Amplification during the initial PCR round employed primers specific to each TRBV and TRBJ gene. One entry per CDR3 protein results from TCRdb running MiXCR on the multiplex PCR reads. The sample comprises nearly 25,000 distinct CDR3 sequences, approximately 40% of which are singletons, and around a fifth rests with the top ten. The material was PBMCs, obtained before or after stereotactic body radiation therapy (not recorded which). These receptors all come from a donor at least 50 years old with non-small cell lung cancer.

This clonotype was counted many times. The CDR3 nucleotides read TGTGCCAGCAGCTTCATTGGGACAGGCAAAAACATTCAGTACTTC. The encoded protein is CASSFIGTGKNIQYF. The chain recombines TRBV11-2 with TRBJ2-4, with TRBD1 matching 8 bases. Trimming cost V 3 bases and J 3 bases; bases outside gene matches: 4. CDR3 size: 15 residues. CDR1 is SGHAT and CDR2 is FQNNGV in the germline V gene.

V gene TRBV12-3 or TRBV12-4 combines with J gene TRBJ2-3; D not certain. CDR3 length: 14 amino acids. The V end was cut by 10 bases, the J end by 4 bases, with 18 bases between. The CDR3 loop is CANRKEHAADTQYF. The CDR3 DNA sequence: TGTGCCAACAGAAAGGAACATGCGGCAGATACGCAGTATTTT.

This clonotype was observed a handful of times. A read error may explain this, as a much larger clone is one base away. This chain connects TRBV10-3 to TRBJ1-5; D may be TRBD1 (6 bases). CDR1 and CDR2 from the germline V gene are ENHRY and SYGVKD. The CDR3 contains 15 residues. The ends were cut back, 1 base at V and 5 bases at J, with 12 bases in the middle. The CDR3 DNA reads TGTGCCATCAGTGAGTACAGGGTCCTCGATCAGCCCCAGCATTTT. Residues: CAISEYRVLDQPQHF.

This clonotype was picked up many times. The J gene is TRBJ1-3, the V gene TRBV18, with a tentative D call TRBD1 (5 bases). The germline V gene has CDR1 KGHSH and CDR2 LQKENI. There are 14 residues in the CDR3. Trimming stripped 3 bases from V and 3 bases from J, with 9 bases between. DNA of the CDR3: TGTGCCAGCTCACCCTCAGGGTTTGGAAACACCATATATTTT. This gives the protein CASSPSGFGNTIYF. Combining the CDR3 with reference TRBV18 and TRBJ1-3 gives the whole variable domain NAGVMQNPRHLVRRRGQEARLRCSPMKGHSHVYWYRQLPEEGLKFMVYLQKENIIDESGMPKERFSAEFPKEGPSILRIQQVVRGDSAAYFCASSPSGFGNTIYFGEGSWLTVV.

This clonotype is medium-sized by share. The gene calls are TRBV12-3 or TRBV12-4 and TRBJ2-7; 13 nucleotides agree with TRBD2. Trimming took 4 bases from V and 2 from J; bases not matched to a gene: 5. This CDR3 has 16 amino acids. The CDR3 DNA reads TGTGCCAGCAGTTCCAAACTAGCGGGAGGGCCCTACGAGCAGTACTTC. This codes for CASSSKLAGGPYEQYF.

The chain couples TRBV12-3 or TRBV12-4 to TRBJ2-7; a possible D gene is TRBD2 (5 bases). V lost 5 bases, J lost 2 bases, and 10 bases lay in between. The CDR3 runs 13 residues. This chain's CDR3 is CASSQTGTYEQYF. The CDR3 DNA reads as TGTGCCAGCAGTCAGACGGGGACCTACGAGCAGTACTTC.

Ten or more counts support this clonotype. The V gene is TRBV5-1, the J gene TRBJ2-7, with D uncertain. CDR3 length: 13 amino acids. Germline-derived CDR1 and CDR2 are SGHRS and YFSETQ. The V and J ends lost 3 bases and 0 bases respectively, with 7 bases between them. The CDR3: CASSSDLSYEQYF. The CDR3 DNA follows: TGCGCCAGCAGCTCGGACCTCTCCTACGAGCAGTACTTC.

This clonotype was seen many times. The chain couples TRBV20-1 to TRBJ1-5; TRBD1 aligns across 8 bases. The V gene end was trimmed by 3 bases and the J gene end by 2 bases; junction bases not matched to a gene: 0. Germline assignment: CDR1 DFQATT and CDR2 SNEGSKA (reference sequence). The CDR3 is made up of 13 amino acids. CDR3 protein: CSARDRGNQPQHF. CDR3 coding DNA: TGCAGTGCTAGGGACAGGGGCAATCAGCCCCAGCATTTT.

This rearrangement joins TRBV12-3 or TRBV12-4 to TRBJ2-1; a possible D gene is TRBD2 (6 bases). V lost 7 bases to trimming and J lost 9 bases, with 19 bases between them. This CDR3 is built from 14 residues. CDR3: CASNLGLASSEQFF. The CDR3 DNA follows: TGTGCCAGCAACCTAGGGCTAGCGTCCAGTGAGCAGTTCTTC.

J is TRBJ1-2 and V is TRBV5-1; D remains unclear. CDR3 size: 13 residues. Germline loops: CDR1 SGHRS, CDR2 YFSETQ. V was clipped by 0 bases and J by 4 bases, with 7 bases between them. DNA for the CDR3: TGCGCCAGCAGCTTGGAGTCTGGCTATGGCTACACCTTC. This gives the protein CASSLESGYGYTF.

With respect to this clonotype: This sequence is one base from a far larger clone and is likely a read error. The chain combines TRBV6-5 with TRBJ2-3; perhaps TRBD1 as D (5 bases). CDR1 is MNHEY and CDR2 is SVGAGI in the germline V gene. V was pared by 7 bases and J by 4 bases, with 12 bases between. The CDR3 sequence is 13 residues long. The CDR3 region is CASTKTVSDTQYF. The CDR3 region has the DNA TGTGCCAGCACCAAGACAGTATCAGATACGCAGTATTTT.

This clonotype was counted ten times or more. The chain combines TRBV15 with TRBJ2-7; 9 nucleotides line up with TRBD1. Germline trimming cut 0 bases from V and 5 bases from J; bases unmatched to any gene: 8. CDR3 size: 16 residues. Germline CDR1 is LNHNV and CDR2 is YYDKDF (reference sequence). CDR3: CATSREMGQGFHEQYF. CDR3 DNA: TGTGCCACCAGCAGAGAAATGGGACAGGGTTTCCACGAGCAGTACTTC.

Turning to this clonotype: A much larger clonotype is one base distant, so this may be a read error. The V and J genes are TRBV10-3 and TRBJ1-4; 10 nucleotides align to TRBD1. The CDR3 has 14 residues. Germline CDR1 ENHRY, CDR2 SYGVKD. The CDR3 region is CAISTGGSRAELSF. CDR3 in DNA: TGTGCCATCTCGACAGGGGGCTCTAGGGCAGAACTGTCTTTT.

This clonotype was recorded many times. The rearrangement uses TRBV5-5 and TRBJ1-5; perhaps TRBD1 as D (5 bases). Germline CDR1 SGHKS, CDR2 YYEKEE (reference sequence). The ends were cut back, 4 bases at V and 1 base at J, with 15 bases in the middle. This CDR3 contains 16 residues. The CDR3 DNA follows: TGTGCCAGCAGCCTCCGACAGTTAGGCAGCAATCAGCCCCAGCATTTT. This codes for CASSLRQLGSNQPQHF.

This clonotype was counted at least ten times. The chain links TRBV3-1 to TRBJ2-7, with 8 bases lining up with TRBD2. With V trimmed by 1 base and J by 5 bases, 7 bases remained unmatched. The CDR3 runs to 15 residues. Per the germline V gene, CDR1 is LGHDT and CDR2 is YNNKEL (reference sequence). The CDR3, as DNA: TGTGCCAGCAGCCAAGCGGGACTAGGCGTGGACGAGCAGTACTTC. It is translated as CASSQAGLGVDEQYF.

At least ten counts were recorded for this clonotype. V and J are TRBV30 and TRBJ1-3, with D unresolved. V shed 1 base and J shed 0 bases, with 10 bases lying between them. Looked up from germline, CDR1 is GTSNPN and CDR2 is SVGIG (reference sequence). The CDR3 length is 15 residues. In DNA, the CDR3 is TGTGCCTGGAGTGAGGCGGCAGCCTCTGGAAACACCATATATTTT. Amino acid sequence: CAWSEAAASGNTIYF.

Within the sample, this clonotype is medium-sized. V is TRBV6-6 and J is TRBJ2-1, with D possibly matching TRBD2 (5 bases). Trimming stripped 0 bases from V and 5 bases from J, with 17 bases between. CDR3 size: 17 residues. The V gene's germline CDR1 is MNHNY and CDR2 SVGAGI (reference sequence). DNA for the CDR3: TGTGCCAGCAGTTACTCAGGGAGTGGGAAGCCAAACAATGAGCAGTTCTTC. Translated, it gives CASSYSGSGKPNNEQFF.

This clonotype has ten or more counts. This CDR3 is CASSPPGGIYGYTF. The CDR3 DNA sequence: TGTGCCAGCAGCCCTCCTGGGGGAATCTATGGCTACACCTTC. This chain connects TRBV3-1 to TRBJ1-2; D might be TRBD1 (5 bases). V was cut by 4 bases and J by 4 bases, with 13 bases left in between. CDR1 LGHDT and CDR2 YNNKEL come from the germline V gene (reference sequence). This CDR3 has 14 residues.

The J gene is TRBJ2-1, the V gene TRBV6-1, with 7 nucleotides matching TRBD2. The CDR3 is made up of 17 amino acids. Unmatched junction bases numbered 19, after V lost 6 bases and J lost 8 bases. Per the germline V gene, CDR1 is MNHNS and CDR2 is SASEGT. The CDR3 spells CASSRTGVGLAVDEQFF. Written as DNA, the CDR3 is TGTGCCAGCAGCCGGACGGGTGTTGGTCTAGCGGTAGATGAGCAGTTCTTC.

On this clonotype: This likely stems from a read error, as it lies one base from a far larger clone. The rearrangement links TRBV5-1 to TRBJ2-5; D ambiguous. TRBJ2-1 matches the DNA end more closely, so the J call is doubtful. The germline CDR1 and CDR2 sequences are SGHRS and YFSETQ. The CDR3 sequence is 14 residues long. DNA of the CDR3: TGCGCCAGCAGCATTGACATGGTAAATAATGAGCAGTTCTTC. Residues: CASSIDMVNNEQFF.

By its share, this clonotype is medium-sized. The chain couples TRBV5-1 to TRBJ2-1; D not certain. CDR3 length: 14 amino acids. The V and J ends lost 4 bases and 0 bases respectively, with 8 bases between them. From germline, CDR1 is SGHRS and CDR2 YFSETQ. DNA for the CDR3: TGCGCCAGCAGCAACCCTAGCTCCTACAATGAGCAGTTCTTC. Amino acid sequence: CASSNPSSYNEQFF.

The sample holds many counts of this clonotype. CDR3 amino acids: CASSYSGKMGYEQYF. The CDR3 DNA reads as TGTGCCAGCAGTTACTCGGGCAAAATGGGGTACGAGCAGTACTTC. The rearrangement links TRBV6-2 or TRBV6-3 to TRBJ2-7; D is uncertain. Deletions cut 0 bases from V and 4 bases from J, with 13 bases between. The CDR3 contains 15 residues. Germline CDR1 and CDR2: MNHEY and SVGEGT.

This clonotype is medium-sized (0.01 to 0.1%) within its sample. This chain links TRBV5-1 with TRBJ2-2, with D hard to call. The germline V and J ends were trimmed by 9 bases and 1 base, with 13 bases remaining between them. Germline V gene sequence: CDR1 SGHRS, CDR2 YFSETQ. The CDR3 length is 14 residues. CDR3 sequence (DNA): TGCGCCACCGCCGAGGAAGTGAACACCGGGGAGCTGTTTTTT. Translating gives CATAEEVNTGELFF.

The V call is TRBV6-4, the J call TRBJ2-1, with D hard to call. The length of the CDR3 is 16 residues. Germline values: CDR1 MRHNA, CDR2 SNTAGT. Trimming cost V 5 bases and J 0 bases, with 14 bases left between them. CDR3 bases: TGTGCCAGCAGTTCCCTCTACGGTAGCTCCTACAATGAGCAGTTCTTC. Protein product: CASSSLYGSSYNEQFF.